This T cell receptor (beta chain) was sequenced during a study of blood T cell repertoires in COVID-19. Profiled with immunoSEQ multiplex PCR; TCRdb holds only in-frame clones, not every one. The sample lists 250,000 to 400,000 clones; about 91% were seen once. V lost 2 bases and J 6 bases, leaving 11 bases between the germline ends. Per the germline V gene, CDR1 is SGHNT and CDR2 is YYREEE (reference sequence). This CDR3 comprises 13 residues. Sequencing used peripheral blood. This chain joins TRBV5-4 and TRBJ1-1; perhaps TRBD1 as D (5 bases). The TCR comes from a woman in her twenties or thirties with COVID-19, enrolled during active disease. The CDR3: CASSFTGVPEAFF. CDR3 nucleotide sequence: TGTGCCAGCAGCTTTACGGGGGTACCTGAAGCTTTCTTT.